The rows below give T cell receptor beta chains drawn from one sample of a study of cytomegalovirus exposure and HLA in healthy donors. Generated by immunoSEQ multiplex PCR, the TCRdb table keeps only in-frame clones and is missing some. The sample carries about 140,000 clones, roughly three quarters recorded once. The sequencing input was PBMCs. These receptors came from a man aged 30 to 39 in good health and CMV-seronegative. CDR3s include the opening cysteine and the closing phenylalanine or tryptophan. A D gene is named only where the DNA matches it firmly. Size is stated for part of the rows, as once, few or many counts, or as a class when the clone is expanded.

V: TRBV18
J: TRBJ1-5
length: 12
D: NA
size: NA
DNA: TGTGCCAGCTCACCCGACATCTTTACCCAGCATTTT
CDR3: CASSPDIFTQHF

V: TRBV19
J: TRBJ1-1
length: 15
D: NA
size: NA
DNA: TGTGCCAGTAGTATCGGTTCACGTCCGAACACTGAAGCTTTCTTT
CDR3: CASSIGSRPNTEAFF

V: TRBV19
J: TRBJ2-5
length: 16
D: TRBD1
size: NA
DNA: TGTGCCAGTACATTAACAGGGGCGCAATACCAAGAGACCCAGTACTTC
CDR3: CASTLTGAQYQETQYF

V: TRBV27
J: TRBJ1-5
length: 14
D: TRBD1
size: NA
DNA: TGTGCCAGCAGAAGGACAGGAAGCAATCAGCCCCAGCATTTT
CDR3: CASRRTGSNQPQHF

V: TRBV11-1
J: TRBJ2-5
length: 16
D: TRBD1
size: NA
DNA: TGTGCCAGCAGCTCTCAATGGGGACAGGGCTCCGAGACCCAGTACTTC
CDR3: CASSSQWGQGSETQYF

V: TRBV27
J: TRBJ2-1
length: 17
D: TRBD2
size: NA
DNA: TGTGCCAGCAGTGACAGGGGGGGACTAGCGGGAGACTATGAGCAGTTCTTC
CDR3: CASSDRGGLAGDYEQFF

V: TRBV29-1
J: TRBJ1-2
length: 20
D: NA
size: NA
DNA: TGCAGCGTTGAAGACCACCCCACCCTCGTGGGAGACAAAGATAACTATGGCTACACCTTC
CDR3: CSVEDHPTLVGDKDNYGYTF

V: TRBV7-2
J: TRBJ2-2
length: 13
D: NA
size: NA
DNA: TGTGCCAGCAGCTTAGACTACACCGGGGAGCTGTTTTTT
CDR3: CASSLDYTGELFF

V: TRBV30
J: TRBJ2-3
length: 13
D: NA
size: NA
DNA: TGTGCCTGGAGTAGACCGGACACCGGGACGCAGTATTTT
CDR3: CAWSRPDTGTQYF

V: TRBV5-8
J: TRBJ2-7
length: 12
D: NA
size: few
DNA: TGTGCCCGGGAGAGGGTGGACTCCGAGCAGTACTTC
CDR3: CARERVDSEQYF

V: TRBV6-5
J: TRBJ2-1
length: 15
D: TRBD2
size: NA
DNA: TGTGCCAGCAGTCCCTTTACTAGCGGGTGGTCTGAGCAGTTCTTC
CDR3: CASSPFTSGWSEQFF

V: TRBV15
J: TRBJ2-5
length: 19
D: TRBD1
size: few
DNA: TGTGCCACCAGCAGCCGGACCCTCGGGACAGGGGGGATGAAGGAGACCCAGTACTTC
CDR3: CATSSRTLGTGGMKETQYF

V: TRBV6-5
J: TRBJ1-2
length: 14
D: NA
size: NA
DNA: TGTGCCAGCAGCTACTCCGGACAGACCTATGGCTACACCTTC
CDR3: CASSYSGQTYGYTF

V: TRBV4-2
J: TRBJ2-1
length: 14
D: TRBD2
size: NA
DNA: TGTGCCAGCAGTTCCGGGGGAGGGATGAATGAGCAGTTCTTC
CDR3: CASSSGGGMNEQFF

V: TRBV19
J: TRBJ2-3
length: 13
D: NA
size: NA
DNA: TGTGCCAGTAGTCGGGACATGATAGATACGCAGTATTTT
CDR3: CASSRDMIDTQYF

V: TRBV6-5
J: TRBJ1-5
length: 15
D: NA
size: NA
DNA: TGTGCCAGCAGTTACGCAGGGGTGGGAAATCAGCCCCAGCATTTT
CDR3: CASSYAGVGNQPQHF

V: TRBV5-1
J: TRBJ2-6
length: 18
D: TRBD1
size: NA
DNA: TGCGCCAGCAAACCTCCGGGACAGACCATCCCTGGGGCCAACGTCCTGACTTTC
CDR3: CASKPPGQTIPGANVLTF

V: TRBV7-8
J: TRBJ2-3
length: 16
D: TRBD2
size: NA
DNA: TGTGCCAGCAGCTTAGCGATCGCTAGCGGGACAGATACGCAGTATTTT
CDR3: CASSLAIASGTDTQYF

V: TRBV27
J: TRBJ2-1
length: 16
D: TRBD1
size: NA
DNA: TGTGCCAGCAGTTTGACCCCCGGGACAGCCTACAATGAGCAGTTCTTC
CDR3: CASSLTPGTAYNEQFF

V: TRBV11-2
J: TRBJ2-1
length: 17
D: TRBD2
size: NA
DNA: TGTGCCAGCAGCTTTAGCGGGCCGCTATTAACCTACAATGAGCAGTTCTTC
CDR3: CASSFSGPLLTYNEQFF

V: TRBV30
J: TRBJ2-5
length: 11
D: NA
size: NA
DNA: TGTGCCTGGAATCTCGGGGAGACCCAGTACTTC
CDR3: CAWNLGETQYF

V: TRBV2
J: TRBJ1-1
length: 13
D: NA
size: NA
DNA: TGTGCCAGCAGTGAAGCGCGGAGAGCTGAAGCTTTCTTT
CDR3: CASSEARRAEAFF

V: TRBV10-2
J: TRBJ2-7
length: 14
D: TRBD1
size: NA
DNA: TGCGCCAGCAGTTTCGGGACAGGCAGTGATGAGCAGTACTTC
CDR3: CASSFGTGSDEQYF

V: TRBV7-2
J: TRBJ2-7
length: 15
D: NA
size: NA
DNA: TGTGCCAGCAGCCCGCAGGCAGGGCGAAGTTACGAGCAGTACTTC
CDR3: CASSPQAGRSYEQYF

V: TRBV4-1
J: TRBJ2-2
length: 16
D: NA
size: NA
DNA: TGCGCCAGCAGCCAAGATCCAGGTCGGAACACCGGGGAGCTGTTTTTT
CDR3: CASSQDPGRNTGELFF

V: TRBV21-1
J: TRBJ2-5
length: 14
D: NA
size: NA
DNA: TGTGCCAGCAGCAATCGGGACAGCCAAGAGACCCAGTACTTC
CDR3: CASSNRDSQETQYF

V: TRBV18
J: TRBJ2-7
length: 13
D: NA
size: NA
DNA: TGTGCCAGCTCACCACTGGGGGGCTACGAGCAGTACTTC
CDR3: CASSPLGGYEQYF

V: TRBV30
J: TRBJ2-5
length: 13
D: NA
size: NA
DNA: TGTGCCTGGGGAGGCCGGGCGTGGGAGACCCAGTACTTC
CDR3: CAWGGRAWETQYF

V: TRBV6-1
J: TRBJ2-1
length: 17
D: TRBD2
size: once
DNA: TGTGCCAGCAGTGAACGTTTAGCGGGAGTACCCTACAATGAGCAGTTCTTC
CDR3: CASSERLAGVPYNEQFF

V: TRBV29-1
J: TRBJ2-7
length: 11
D: NA
size: once
DNA: TGCAGCGCCCACAACTCCTACGAGCAGTACTTC
CDR3: CSAHNSYEQYF

V: TRBV23-1
J: TRBJ2-5
length: 17
D: NA
size: NA
DNA: TGCGCCAGCAGTCACCGAACAGGGTCTCGGGGTCAAGAGACCCAGTACTTC
CDR3: CASSHRTGSRGQETQYF

V: TRBV6-1
J: TRBJ1-2
length: 15
D: TRBD1
size: once
DNA: TGTGCCAGCAGTGAAATGGGACAGGCTGTCTATGGCTACACCTTC
CDR3: CASSEMGQAVYGYTF

V: TRBV9
J: TRBJ1-2
length: 15
D: TRBD1
size: NA
DNA: TGTGCCAGCAGCCCTCGGACAGGGGTTAACTATGGCTACACCTTC
CDR3: CASSPRTGVNYGYTF